The 5 T cell receptor beta chains reported below all come from one sample, sequenced in a study of early T cells in non-severe SARS-CoV-2 infection. TCRdb recomputed calls from the 5' RACE reads with MiXCR, one row per CDR3 protein. The profile shows about 30,000 distinct CDR3 sequences, around 5.9% of them singletons. The source material was whole blood. These receptors were collected from an adult who was a healthcare worker with PCR-confirmed SARS-CoV-2 infection or an uninfected control (not recorded which).

This CDR3 reads CASSPTGDSNQPQHF. CDR3 DNA: TGTGCCAGCAGCCCCACAGGGGATAGCAATCAGCCCCAGCATTTT. This rearrangement joins TRBV7-9 to TRBJ1-5; 7 bases align to TRBD1. CDR3 size: 15 residues. V lost 5 bases to trimming and J lost 0 bases; unmatched junction nucleotides: 4. CDR1 is SEHNR and CDR2 is FQNEAQ in the germline V gene (reference sequence).

The chain joins TRBV6-4 to TRBJ2-3; 10 positions match TRBD2. J lost 5 bases, V lost 4 bases, and 6 bases had no gene match. Germline lookup yields CDR1 MRHNA and CDR2 SNTAGT. CDR3 length: 15 residues. CDR3 sequence reads: CASSVQRGGEDTQYF. Written as DNA, the CDR3 is TGTGCCAGCAGTGTGCAGCGGGGGGGCGAAGATACGCAGTATTTT.

This clonotype was detected many times. J is TRBJ2-7 and V is TRBV4-1; TRBD2 aligns across 7 bases. Germline-derived CDR1 and CDR2 are MGHRA and YSYEKL. The CDR3 is 15 amino acids. V shed 1 base and J 1 base; nucleotides not matched to a gene: 4. CDR3 nucleotide sequence: TGCGCCAGCAGCCAAGCGTCTAGCGGTTCCTACGAGCAGTACTTC. It encodes CASSQASSGSYEQYF.

This clonotype came up many times. The chain employs TRBV6-6 and TRBJ2-7; possible D gene TRBD1, 6 bases. V was cut by 6 bases and J by 1 base, with 13 bases left in between. CDR3 size: 14 residues. Germline lookup yields CDR1 MNHNY and CDR2 SVGAGI (reference sequence). CDR3 amino acids: CASSPEDSSYEQYF. In nucleotides, the CDR3 is TGTGCCAGCAGCCCCGAGGACAGTTCCTACGAGCAGTACTTC.

This clonotype came up many times. This chain joins TRBV6-9 and TRBJ1-6; D may be TRBD1 (5 bases). CDR1 MNHGY and CDR2 SVAAGI come from the germline V gene. The CDR3 has 14 residues. Trimming cost V 5 bases and J 8 bases, with 13 bases left between them. The CDR3 reads CASSHRDDYSPLHF. The CDR3 DNA follows: TGTGCCAGCAGTCACCGGGACGACTATTCACCCCTCCACTTT.